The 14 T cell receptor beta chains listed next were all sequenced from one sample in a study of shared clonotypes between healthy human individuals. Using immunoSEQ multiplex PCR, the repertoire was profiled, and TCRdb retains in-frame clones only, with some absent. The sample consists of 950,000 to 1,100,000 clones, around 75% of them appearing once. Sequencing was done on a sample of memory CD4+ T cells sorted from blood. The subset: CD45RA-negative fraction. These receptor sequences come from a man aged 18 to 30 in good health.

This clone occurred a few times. CDR3: CASSLRQRGATDTQYF. CDR3 coding DNA: TGCGCCAGCAGCTTGAGGCAGCGGGGGGCCACAGATACGCAGTATTTT. This sequence joins TRBV5-1 and TRBJ2-3; 9 bases agree with TRBD2. This CDR3 is 16 amino acids long. Germline V CDR1 and CDR2: SGHRS, YFSETQ. J lost 2 bases, V lost 1 base, and 5 bases had no gene match. Full variable domain (missing parts from reference TRBV5-1 and TRBJ2-3): KAGVTQTPRYLIKTRGQQVTLSCSPISGHRSVSWYQQTPGQGLQFLFEYFSETQRNKGNFPGRFSGRQFSNSRSEMNVSTLELGDSALYLCASSLRQRGATDTQYFGPGTRLTVL.

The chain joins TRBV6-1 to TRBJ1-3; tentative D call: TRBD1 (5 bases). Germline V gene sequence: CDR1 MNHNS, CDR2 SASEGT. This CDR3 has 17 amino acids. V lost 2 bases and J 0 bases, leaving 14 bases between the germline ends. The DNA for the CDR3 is TGTGCCAGCAGTGAATACGGGACCTCGATCTCTGGAAACACCATATATTTT. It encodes CASSEYGTSISGNTIYF.

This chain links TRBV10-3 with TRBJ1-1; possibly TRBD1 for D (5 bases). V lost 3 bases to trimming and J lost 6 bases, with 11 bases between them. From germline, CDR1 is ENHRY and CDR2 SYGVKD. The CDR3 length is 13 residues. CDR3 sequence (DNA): TGTGCCATCAGTGATCGACAGTATTCTGAAGCTTTCTTT. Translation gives CAISDRQYSEAFF.

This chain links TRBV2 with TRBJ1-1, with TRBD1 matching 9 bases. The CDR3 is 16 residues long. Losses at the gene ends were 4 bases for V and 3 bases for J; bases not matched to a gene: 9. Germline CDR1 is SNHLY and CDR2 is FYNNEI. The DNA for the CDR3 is TGTGCCAGCAGTGTGGGACAGGGCGGCAGGCACACTGAAGCTTTCTTT. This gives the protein CASSVGQGGRHTEAFF.

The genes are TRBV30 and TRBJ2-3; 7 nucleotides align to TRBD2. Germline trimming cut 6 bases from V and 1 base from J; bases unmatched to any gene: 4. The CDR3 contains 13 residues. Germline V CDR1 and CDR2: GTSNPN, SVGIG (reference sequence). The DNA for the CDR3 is TGTGCCTGCAAGCGGGAACGCACAGATACGCAGTATTTT. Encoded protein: CACKRERTDTQYF.

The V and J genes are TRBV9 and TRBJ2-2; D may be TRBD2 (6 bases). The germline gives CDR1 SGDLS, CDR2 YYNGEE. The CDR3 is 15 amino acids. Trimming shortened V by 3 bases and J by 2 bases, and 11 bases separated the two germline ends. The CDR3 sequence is CASSAGDPNTGELFF. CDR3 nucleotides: TGTGCCAGCAGCGCGGGGGACCCCAACACCGGGGAGCTGTTTTTT.

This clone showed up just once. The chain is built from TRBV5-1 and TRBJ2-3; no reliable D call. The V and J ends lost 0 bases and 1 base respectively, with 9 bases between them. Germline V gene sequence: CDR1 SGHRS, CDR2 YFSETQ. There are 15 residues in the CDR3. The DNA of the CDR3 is TGCGCCAGCAGCTTGGAGAAGGTGGGCACAGATACGCAGTATTTT. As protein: CASSLEKVGTDTQYF.

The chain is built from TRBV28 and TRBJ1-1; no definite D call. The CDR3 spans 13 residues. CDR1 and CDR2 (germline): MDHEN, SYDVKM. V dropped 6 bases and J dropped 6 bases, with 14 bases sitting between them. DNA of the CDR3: TGTGCCAGCAGATTCCGGGCCTACGCTGAAGCTTTCTTT. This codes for CASRFRAYAEAFF.

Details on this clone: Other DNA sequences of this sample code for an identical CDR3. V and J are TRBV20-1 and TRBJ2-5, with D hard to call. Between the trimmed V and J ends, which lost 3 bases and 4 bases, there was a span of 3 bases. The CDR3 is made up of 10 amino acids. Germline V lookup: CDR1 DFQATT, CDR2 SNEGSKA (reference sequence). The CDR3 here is CSARVETQYF. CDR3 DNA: TGCAGTGCTAGGGTAGAGACCCAGTACTTC.

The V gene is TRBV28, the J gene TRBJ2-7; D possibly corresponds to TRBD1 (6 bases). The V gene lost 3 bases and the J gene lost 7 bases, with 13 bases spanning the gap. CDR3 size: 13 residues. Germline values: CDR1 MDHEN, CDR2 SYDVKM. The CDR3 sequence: CASSLTGSREQYF. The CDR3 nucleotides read TGTGCCAGCAGTTTGACAGGCTCTCGAGAGCAGTACTTC. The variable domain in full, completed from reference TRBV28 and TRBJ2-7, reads DVKVTQSSRYLVKRTGEKVFLECVQDMDHENMFWYRQDPGLGLRLIYFSYDVKMKEKGDIPEGYSVSREKKERFSLILESASTNQTSMYLCASSLTGSREQYFGPGTRLTVT.

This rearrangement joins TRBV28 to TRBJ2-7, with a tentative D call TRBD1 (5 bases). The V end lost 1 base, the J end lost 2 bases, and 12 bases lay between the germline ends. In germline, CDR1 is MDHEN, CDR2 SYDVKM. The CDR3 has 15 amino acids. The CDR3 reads CASSLLAGNPYEQYF. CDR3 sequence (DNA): TGTGCCAGCAGTTTATTGGCAGGGAATCCCTACGAGCAGTACTTC. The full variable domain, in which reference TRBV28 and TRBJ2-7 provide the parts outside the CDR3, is DVKVTQSSRYLVKRTGEKVFLECVQDMDHENMFWYRQDPGLGLRLIYFSYDVKMKEKGDIPEGYSVSREKKERFSLILESASTNQTSMYLCASSLLAGNPYEQYFGPGTRLTVT.

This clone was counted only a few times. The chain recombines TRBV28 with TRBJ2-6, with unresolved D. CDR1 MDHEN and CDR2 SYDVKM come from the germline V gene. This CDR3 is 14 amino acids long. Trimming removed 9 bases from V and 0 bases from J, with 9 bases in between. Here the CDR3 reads CASDQASGANVLTF. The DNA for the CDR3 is TGTGCCAGTGATCAGGCCTCTGGGGCCAACGTCCTGACTTTC.

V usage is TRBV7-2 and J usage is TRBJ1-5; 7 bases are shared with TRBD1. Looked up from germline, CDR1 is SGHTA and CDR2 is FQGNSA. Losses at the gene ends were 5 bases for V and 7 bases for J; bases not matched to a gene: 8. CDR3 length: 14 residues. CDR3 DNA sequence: TGTGCCAGCAGCCCTCGACAGGGCGGGCAGCCCCAGCATTTT. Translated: CASSPRQGGQPQHF. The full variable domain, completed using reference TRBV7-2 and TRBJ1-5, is GAGVSQSPSNKVTEKGKDVELRCDPISGHTALYWYRQSLGQGLEFLIYFQGNSAPDKSGLPSDRFSAERTGGSVSTLTIQRTQQEDSAVYLCASSPRQGGQPQHFGDGTRLSIL.

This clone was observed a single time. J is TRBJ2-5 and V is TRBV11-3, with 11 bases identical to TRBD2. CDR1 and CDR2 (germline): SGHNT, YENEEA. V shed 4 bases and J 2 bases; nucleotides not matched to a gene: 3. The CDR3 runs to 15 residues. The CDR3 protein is CASSSGLAVQETQYF. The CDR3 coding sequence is TGTGCCAGCAGCTCGGGACTAGCGGTGCAAGAGACCCAGTACTTC.